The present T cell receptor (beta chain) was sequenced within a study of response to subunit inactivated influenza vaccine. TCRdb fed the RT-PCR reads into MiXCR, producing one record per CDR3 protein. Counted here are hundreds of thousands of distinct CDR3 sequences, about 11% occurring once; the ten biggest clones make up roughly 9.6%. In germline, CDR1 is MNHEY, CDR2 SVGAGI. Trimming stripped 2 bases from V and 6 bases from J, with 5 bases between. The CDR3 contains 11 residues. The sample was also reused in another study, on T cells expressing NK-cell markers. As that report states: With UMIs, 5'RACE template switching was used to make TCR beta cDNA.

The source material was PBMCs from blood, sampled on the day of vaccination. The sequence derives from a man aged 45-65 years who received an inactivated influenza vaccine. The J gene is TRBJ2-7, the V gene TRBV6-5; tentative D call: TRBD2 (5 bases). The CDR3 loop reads CASSYGSEQYF. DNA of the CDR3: TGTGCCAGCAGTTACGGGAGCGAGCAGTACTTC.